Listed below are T cell receptor beta chains from one sample, sequenced in a study of shared clonotypes between healthy human individuals. Libraries were prepared by immunoSEQ multiplex PCR; TCRdb keeps only in-frame clonotypes and omits some of them. This table holds 700,000 or so clones, around 72% found once. The sequencing sample was made of memory CD4+ T cells sorted from blood. The receptors shown here come from a young woman in good health. CDR3s leave out the opening cysteine and the closing phenylalanine or tryptophan.

J | V | CDR3
TRBJ2-7 | TRBV5-1 | ASSLGAGWSYEQY
TRBJ2-1 | TRBV29-1 | SVPQAGFEYNEQF
TRBJ1-2 | TRBV14 | ASSQFATGTPHGYT
TRBJ2-7 | TRBV5-4 | ASQSRLTAGDKNEQY
TRBJ2-1 | TRBV7-9 | ASSPQTASNEQF
TRBJ2-1 | TRBV11-2 | ASSLMLAAHNEQF
TRBJ2-3 | TRBV7-9 | ASSWGGSTDTQY
TRBJ1-2 | TRBV4-2 | ASSQEIYGYT
TRBJ2-2 | TRBV5-1 | ASSRAPSNSGELF
TRBJ2-7 | TRBV6-5 | ASSYNADGSYEQY
TRBJ1-5 | TRBV5-4 | ASSLEEPQH
TRBJ2-7 | TRBV10-3 | AISGLQATYEQY
TRBJ1-1 | TRBV14 | ASSRIQDTEAF
TRBJ1-1 | TRBV30 | AWEPKTNTEAF
TRBJ2-7 | TRBV6-1 | ASSETSTFEQY
TRBJ2-2 | TRBV19 | ASGRRERYGGELF
TRBJ2-1 | TRBV9 | ASSSDPGIAGGNEQF
TRBJ1-1 | TRBV5-4 | ASSLPGQGAYTEAF
TRBJ2-5 | TRBV5-1 | ASSQLSGSRETQY
TRBJ2-2 | TRBV19 | ASAPAGGPGELF
TRBJ2-7 | TRBV5-8 | ASSLSRRGGSSYEQY
TRBJ1-5 | TRBV15 | ATSSDSNQPQH
TRBJ2-1 | TRBV6-1 | ASSELAGVRL
TRBJ2-2 | TRBV7-3 | ASSPTPGLANGGELF
TRBJ1-1 | TRBV7-9 | ASSPSRRDREMWTEAF
TRBJ2-7 | TRBV6-1 | ASSFRDRESYEQY
TRBJ1-1 | TRBV28 | ASSFGGQGARTEAF
TRBJ2-7 | TRBV11-2 | ASSKPDSYEQY
TRBJ2-7 | TRBV12-5 | ASGLGTAPYEQY
TRBJ2-2 | TRBV5-1 | ASSLTSGSAGELF
TRBJ2-1 | TRBV7-2 | ASSETRMNEQF
TRBJ2-5 | TRBV19 | ASSIAQGRVTQY
TRBJ2-7 | TRBV7-2 | ASSLGLAGGEQY
TRBJ1-4 | TRBV4-1 | ASSQGQGANEKLF
TRBJ1-6 | TRBV28 | ASNGQGGNSPLH
TRBJ1-2 | TRBV10-1 | ASSENRRSGYT
TRBJ2-4 | TRBV5-4 | ASSPLAGGPDIQY
TRBJ2-3 | TRBV6-6 | ASRNAGTGRDTQY
TRBJ1-2 | TRBV6-6 | ASMPGQVYGYT
TRBJ2-1 | TRBV10-3 | AISGTSLSYNEQF
TRBJ2-7 | TRBV7-2 | ASSLRGGQTAAYEQY
TRBJ2-3 | TRBV2 | ASSVEGVETDTQY
TRBJ2-6 | TRBV19 | ASSQGSGANVLT
TRBJ2-6 | TRBV7-3 | ASSFGQSGANVLT
TRBJ1-1 | TRBV11-2 | ASSLRTGPAF
TRBJ1-1 | TRBV27 | ASLDRVNTEAF
TRBJ1-2 | TRBV28 | ASSLGSGERYGYT
TRBJ2-7 | TRBV1 | TSSQAAGRSYSPVGYEQY
TRBJ2-1 | TRBV5-1 | ASRPDSYNEQF
TRBJ2-5 | TRBV2 | ASSGEEETQY
TRBJ2-1 | TRBV18 | ASSPGLAGGPDEQF
TRBJ2-6 | TRBV27 | ASSQRISGANVLT
TRBJ1-5 | TRBV19 | ASSVEGSGVTSNQPQH
TRBJ1-3 | TRBV9 | ASSARGGFTGNTIY
TRBJ1-4 | TRBV29-1 | SVKQDTNEKLF
TRBJ1-5 | TRBV4-1 | ASSQDGAGHQPQH
TRBJ1-5 | TRBV21-1 | ASRRQGNNQPQH
TRBJ2-5 | TRBV6-5 | ASSYPAGGVETQY
TRBJ1-1 | TRBV7-6 | ASSPDYNTEAF